This T cell receptor (beta chain) was obtained from a study of identical twins. TCRdb analysed the 5' RACE reads with MiXCR anew, one entry per CDR3 protein. Among 650,000 to 750,000 distinct CDR3 sequences, 20% to 25% were seen once, and the ten largest hold 4.3%. V was pared by 1 base and J by 1 base, with 6 bases of the junction left unmatched. Germline CDR1 is DFQATT and CDR2 is SNEGSKA (reference sequence). This CDR3 contains 16 residues. This clonotype was detected many times. The antigen is not known. The study's findings and limits: Some out-of-frame alpha sequences were shared by twins, and these showed excess low generation probability.

The data also belong to a second study, concerning T cells expressing NK-cell markers.

What was sequenced was PBMCs. The genes are TRBV20-1 and TRBJ2-1, with 8 positions matching TRBD2. This clonotype was sampled from a woman between 18 and 29 years old in good health. The CDR3 coding sequence is TGCAGTGCTAGAGGGGGGTCTAGCGGGTCCTACAATGAGCAGTTCTTC. This sequence encodes CSARGGSSGSYNEQFF.